The 32 T cell receptor beta chains below were found in one sample sequenced in a study of identical twins. TCRdb called the 5' RACE reads again in MiXCR, with one record for every CDR3 protein. The profile covers 750,000 to 950,000 distinct CDR3 sequences, with 12% appearing a single time and around 1.5% taken by the ten largest. These data also formed part of another study, on yellow fever vaccine responses in identical twins.

Source material: PBMCs. The receptors come from a woman between 18 and 29 years old in good health.

This clonotype appeared many times. V gene TRBV28 combines with J gene TRBJ2-1; tentatively, D is TRBD1 (6 bases). Looked up from germline, CDR1 is MDHEN and CDR2 is SYDVKM. The CDR3 has 16 amino acids. V lost 10 bases and J lost 6, with 25 bases in between. The CDR3 DNA reads as TGTGCCACGCTGGACAGTCGAATGGGGGCGGTCAATGAGCAGTTCTTC. Its translation is CATLDSRMGAVNEQFF.

The chain joins TRBV10-3 to TRBJ2-7; D ambiguous. V was cut by 3 bases and J by 3 bases, with 12 bases left in between. The germline V gene has CDR1 ENHRY and CDR2 SYGVKD. CDR3 length: 14 residues. The CDR3 loop is CAISDQSRIYEQYF. CDR3 nucleotides: TGTGCCATCAGTGATCAGAGCCGAATCTACGAGCAGTACTTC.

This chain joins TRBV5-1 and TRBJ1-1, with D possibly being TRBD1 (6 bases). Trimming removed 1 base at V and 0 bases at J, with 13 bases between. This CDR3 is built from 16 residues. Germline CDR1 and CDR2: SGHRS and YFSETQ. CDR3 nucleotide sequence: TGCGCCAGCAGCTTGAGGTGGGACACCGTGAACACTGAAGCTTTCTTT. This gives the protein CASSLRWDTVNTEAFF.

The rearrangement links TRBV12-3 or TRBV12-4 to TRBJ2-7, with D maybe TRBD2 (5 bases). The V gene lost 6 bases and the J gene lost 4 bases, with 13 bases spanning the gap. This CDR3 is built from 13 residues. Here the CDR3 reads CASSQSGTYEQYV. For the CDR3, the DNA is TGTGCCAGCAGCCAAAGCGGAACGTACGAGCAGTACGTC.

This clonotype was seen ten or more times. This sequence joins TRBV12-3 or TRBV12-4 and TRBJ2-5, with TRBD1 identical over 7 bases. J lost 1 base, V lost 5 bases, and 4 bases had no gene match. CDR3 length: 14 amino acids. The CDR3 region is CASSTRDSQETQYF. Written as DNA, the CDR3 is TGTGCCAGCAGTACACGGGACAGCCAAGAGACCCAGTACTTC.

This clonotype was counted between two and nine times. This chain joins TRBV6-5 and TRBJ2-2, with D hard to call. Germline lookup yields CDR1 MNHEY and CDR2 SVGAGI. With 3 bases removed from V and 3 bases from J, the gap between germline ends came to 17 bases. The CDR3 totals 17 residues. The CDR3, as DNA: TGTGCCAGCAGTTATGTCGGACCCGCGGCTGACACCGGGGAGCTGTTTTTT. It yields the protein CASSYVGPAADTGELFF.

The chain carries TRBV20-1 and TRBJ2-7; D possibly corresponds to TRBD2 (7 bases). Per the germline V gene, CDR1 is DFQATT and CDR2 is SNEGSKA (reference sequence). Trimming pared 3 bases from V and 4 bases from J, leaving 19 bases between. This CDR3 contains 15 residues. CDR3 sequence reads: CSASSLGGPEYEQYV. As DNA, the CDR3 is TGCAGTGCTAGTAGTCTGGGGGGGCCGGAATACGAGCAGTACGTC.

This clonotype was detected a few times. The chain uses TRBV12-3 or TRBV12-4 and TRBJ1-1; TRBD1 is a possible D gene (6 bases). V lost 6 bases to trimming and J lost 6 bases, with 17 bases between them. The CDR3 runs to 14 residues. The CDR3: CASSPHREGSEAFF. As DNA, the CDR3 is TGTGCCAGCAGCCCCCACAGGGAAGGATCTGAAGCTTTCTTT.

Only a few counts were recorded for this clonotype. As DNA, the CDR3 is TGTGCCAGCAGTTACGACCCTCAGGCCCTCTATGGCTACACCTTC. Protein product: CASSYDPQALYGYTF. This sequence joins TRBV6-5 and TRBJ1-2; D is ambiguous. CDR1 is MNHEY and CDR2 is SVGAGI in the germline V gene. The CDR3 has 15 residues. Trimming took 2 bases from V and 4 from J, leaving 14 bases between them.

The table lists this clonotype with a few counts. This CDR3 is CASSYSGNSGNGYTF. The CDR3 DNA is TGTGCCAGCAGTTACTCGGGCAACAGTGGCAATGGCTACACCTTC. This sequence joins TRBV6-5 and TRBJ1-2; D not resolved. Trimming left V 0 bases short and J 6 bases short, with 14 bases between. Per the germline V gene, CDR1 is MNHEY and CDR2 is SVGAGI. The CDR3 is made up of 15 amino acids.

This clonotype appeared a few times. This CDR3 reads CSAGGADNSPLHF. For the CDR3, the DNA is TGCAGTGCAGGGGGAGCCGATAATTCACCCCTCCACTTT. The J gene is TRBJ1-6, the V gene TRBV20-1; D might be TRBD1 (6 bases). The germline V gene encodes CDR1 DFQATT and CDR2 SNEGSKA (reference sequence). The CDR3 is 13 residues long. Trimming shortened V by 6 bases and J by 5 bases, and 11 bases separated the two germline ends.

The chain recombines TRBV6-6 with TRBJ1-4, with a tentative D call TRBD1 (5 bases). V was shortened by 3 bases and J by 8 bases, with 7 bases between the two germline ends. CDR3 size: 12 residues. CDR1 MNHNY and CDR2 SVGAGI come from the germline V gene (reference sequence). CDR3 DNA sequence: TGTGCCAGCAGTTATGGGGGAGAAAAACTGTTTTTT. Protein sequence: CASSYGGEKLFF.

This clonotype was picked up many times. This chain links TRBV6-1 with TRBJ1-1; D is undetermined. Deletions cut 11 bases from V and 4 bases from J, with 20 bases between. Germline V lookup: CDR1 MNHNS, CDR2 SASEGT. The CDR3 is 14 residues long. This chain's CDR3 is CALSPFEGSTEAFF. DNA for the CDR3: TGTGCCCTAAGCCCTTTCGAAGGTTCCACTGAAGCTTTCTTT.

To note about this clonotype: A read error may explain this, as a much larger clone is one base away. V usage is TRBV7-9 and J usage is TRBJ2-5, with 13 bases aligning to TRBD2. CDR3 length equals 15 residues. Germline V CDR1 and CDR2: SEHNR, FQNEAQ (reference sequence). J was trimmed by 3 bases and V by 8 bases; bases with no gene match: 6. CDR3 DNA sequence: TGTGCCAGCGGCATAGGACTAGCGGGAGAAGAGACCCAGTACTTC. Encoded protein: CASGIGLAGEETQYF.

The chain uses TRBV5-1 and TRBJ1-4, with D possibly TRBD1 on 5 matching bases. V lost 4 bases to trimming and J lost 0 bases, with 16 bases between them. CDR1 and CDR2 from the germline V gene are SGHRS and YFSETQ. This CDR3 region has 17 residues. The CDR3 DNA is TGCGCCAGCAGCCTCGGACAATCCCCGGCAACTAATGAAAAACTGTTTTTT. The encoded protein is CASSLGQSPATNEKLFF.

The V and J genes are TRBV18 and TRBJ1-6; 10 bases agree with TRBD1. In germline, CDR1 is KGHSH, CDR2 LQKENI. The CDR3 totals 16 residues. The V segment lost 5 bases and the J segment 12 bases; nucleotides outside the gene matches: 13. For the CDR3, the DNA is TGTGCCAGCTCAGTAGCCTCCGGGACAGGGGAGAGACCCCTCCACTTT. It is translated as CASSVASGTGERPLHF. The whole variable domain, filled in from reference TRBV18 and TRBJ1-6, reads NAGVMQNPRHLVRRRGQEARLRCSPMKGHSHVYWYRQLPEEGLKFMVYLQKENIIDESGMPKERFSAEFPKEGPSILRIQQVVRGDSAAYFCASSVASGTGERPLHFGNGTRLTVT.

The chain joins TRBV6-1 to TRBJ2-5; 10 bases align to TRBD2. This CDR3 spans 16 amino acids. Germline V gene data show CDR1 as MNHNS and CDR2 as SASEGT. Unmatched junction bases numbered 10, after V lost 6 bases and J lost 3 bases. In DNA form, the CDR3 reads TGTGCCAGCAGCAATATAGCGGGGGGAGCGAAAGAGACCCAGTACTTC. It codes for CASSNIAGGAKETQYF.

This clonotype was counted only a few times. The DNA for the CDR3 is TGCGCCAGCATGACCGGCTCGACGTTTAGCACAGATACGCAGTATTTT. It codes for CASMTGSTFSTDTQYF. V usage is TRBV5-1 and J usage is TRBJ2-3; no firm D call. In germline, CDR1 is SGHRS, CDR2 YFSETQ. V was pared by 6 bases and J by 0 bases, with 17 bases between. There are 16 residues in the CDR3. Full variable domain (remainder filled in from reference TRBV5-1 and TRBJ2-3): KAGVTQTPRYLIKTRGQQVTLSCSPISGHRSVSWYQQTPGQGLQFLFEYFSETQRNKGNFPGRFSGRQFSNSRSEMNVSTLELGDSALYLCASMTGSTFSTDTQYFGPGTRLTVL.

In its sample, this clonotype was seen many times. The gene calls are TRBV7-2 and TRBJ1-5; 9 nucleotides agree with TRBD1. Germline V gene lookup returns CDR1 SGHTA and CDR2 FQGNSA. Trimming cost V 2 bases and J 6 bases; bases outside gene matches: 5. The CDR3 consists of 15 residues. CDR3 protein: CASSLRGTGPQPQHF. The DNA for the CDR3 is TGTGCCAGCAGCTTAAGGGGGACAGGGCCTCAGCCCCAGCATTTT.

This clonotype was observed many times. The chain joins TRBV4-1 to TRBJ2-3; D may be TRBD2 (6 bases). The CDR3 runs to 14 residues. V was trimmed by 6 bases and J by 4 bases, leaving 14 bases between them. Germline V gives CDR1 MGHRA, CDR2 YSYEKL. The DNA for the CDR3 is TGCGCCAGCAGTCCGACTAGTACCCCAGATACGCAGTATTTT. Its translation is CASSPTSTPDTQYF.

The table lists this clonotype with many counts. The chain is built from TRBV5-1 and TRBJ2-1, with TRBD2 identical over 14 bases. V shed 4 bases and J 9 bases; nucleotides not matched to a gene: 6. Germline V gene sequence: CDR1 SGHRS, CDR2 YFSETQ. This CDR3 spans 15 amino acids. The CDR3 is CASSPTGLAGGEQFF. In DNA form, the CDR3 reads TGCGCCAGCAGCCCAACCGGACTAGCGGGGGGTGAGCAGTTCTTC.

This clonotype was seen many times. This chain links TRBV5-1 with TRBJ2-2, with 7 bases matching TRBD1. V lost 4 bases and J lost 2; bases outside the gene matches: 2. From germline, CDR1 is SGHRS and CDR2 YFSETQ. The length of the CDR3 is 14 residues. DNA of the CDR3: TGCGCCAGCAGCCGGGACAGCAACACCGGGGAGCTGTTTTTT. Protein: CASSRDSNTGELFF.

This clonotype showed up many times. The chain is built from TRBV5-1 and TRBJ2-3; D not certain. The germline V and J ends were trimmed by 3 bases and 7 bases, with 9 bases remaining between them. This CDR3 has 12 amino acids. Germline V gene data show CDR1 as SGHRS and CDR2 as YFSETQ. The CDR3 is CASSSRGNTQYF. The CDR3 coding sequence is TGCGCCAGCAGCTCCCGTGGGAATACGCAGTATTTT.

The sample holds a few counts of this clonotype. The chain employs TRBV15 and TRBJ2-7; D gene unclear. Germline V gives CDR1 LNHNV, CDR2 YYDKDF (reference sequence). The CDR3 has 14 residues. Trimming stripped 0 bases from V and 3 bases from J, with 9 bases between. The CDR3 loop is CATSREAWIYEQYF. The CDR3 DNA reads TGTGCCACCAGCAGAGAAGCTTGGATCTACGAGCAGTACTTC.

The V and J genes are TRBV5-6 and TRBJ1-5; D uncertain. V lost 0 bases to trimming and J lost 7 bases, with 11 bases between them. Germline V lookup: CDR1 SGHDT, CDR2 YYEEEE. The CDR3 is 14 residues long. The CDR3 protein is CASSLAQTNQPQHF. The CDR3 nucleotides are TGTGCCAGCAGCTTGGCCCAAACCAACCAGCCCCAGCATTTT.

The chain is built from TRBV4-2 and TRBJ1-1; weak D call: TRBD1 (6 bases). With 4 bases removed from V and 0 bases from J, the gap between germline ends came to 15 bases. CDR3 size: 16 residues. In germline, CDR1 is LGHNA, CDR2 YNFKEQ. CDR3: CASSPTDRVVNTEAFF. As DNA, the CDR3 is TGTGCCAGCAGCCCCACGGACAGAGTGGTGAACACTGAAGCTTTCTTT.

In DNA, the CDR3 is TGTGCCAGCAGCCCCCCACTCGGGAGGAATCAGTACTTC. It encodes CASSPPLGRNQYF. The V gene is TRBV11-2, the J gene TRBJ2-4; the match to TRBD2 covers 7 bases. The CDR3 extends over 13 amino acids. J lost 12 bases, V lost 5 bases, and 10 bases had no gene match. Germline CDR1 and CDR2: SGHAT and FQNNGV.

This clonotype was seen only a few times. This sequence joins TRBV19 and TRBJ2-5; 10 positions agree with TRBD2. The CDR3 runs 17 residues. The germline V gene encodes CDR1 LNHDA and CDR2 SQIVND (reference sequence). Trimming at V came to 8 bases and at J to 2 bases, leaving 14 bases not matched to a gene. In nucleotides, the CDR3 is TGTGCCAGTTCCAAGATCGGGACTAGCGCTCTGCAAGAGACCCAGTACTTC. Encoded protein: CASSKIGTSALQETQYF.

CDR3 region: CSVEETSYTDTQYF. Here the CDR3 DNA reads TGCAGCGTTGAGGAGACTAGTTACACAGATACGCAGTATTTT. The chain combines TRBV29-1 with TRBJ2-3, with D possibly matching TRBD2 (6 bases). Trimming took off 3 bases at V and 2 bases at J, with 12 bases between the two ends. The germline V gene encodes CDR1 SQVTM and CDR2 ANQGSEA. The CDR3 runs 14 residues.

The table lists this clonotype with a few counts. The chain carries TRBV20-1 and TRBJ1-1; D may be TRBD1 (5 bases). The CDR3 runs to 15 residues. CDR1 is DFQATT and CDR2 is SNEGSKA in the germline V gene (reference sequence). Trimming cost V 0 bases and J 3 bases, with 14 bases left between them. Here the CDR3 DNA reads TGCAGTGCTAGAGATGTAGCAGGGAGGGACACTGAAGCTTTCTTT. This encodes CSARDVAGRDTEAFF.

In its sample, this clonotype was seen a few times. V is TRBV10-3 and J is TRBJ2-1, with 10 bases that match TRBD1. The germline CDR1 and CDR2 sequences are ENHRY and SYGVKD. The CDR3 length is 20 residues. V trimming: 4 bases; J trimming: 1 base; junction bases outside the gene matches: 16. The CDR3 nucleotides are TGTGCCATCAGTGCCTCCCGACAGGGGACAGGGGTAGGGTCCTACAATGAGCAGTTCTTC. It yields the protein CAISASRQGTGVGSYNEQFF.

The chain carries TRBV5-1 and TRBJ1-2, with 11 bases aligning to TRBD1. CDR1 is SGHRS, CDR2 YFSETQ, per germline. V dropped 0 bases and J dropped 7; count of bases not matched to a gene: 8. This CDR3 comprises 16 residues. CDR3 in DNA: TGCGCCAGCAGCTTGGGGACAGGGGGCCTGGTCGGTGGCTACACCTTC. Translating gives CASSLGTGGLVGGYTF.